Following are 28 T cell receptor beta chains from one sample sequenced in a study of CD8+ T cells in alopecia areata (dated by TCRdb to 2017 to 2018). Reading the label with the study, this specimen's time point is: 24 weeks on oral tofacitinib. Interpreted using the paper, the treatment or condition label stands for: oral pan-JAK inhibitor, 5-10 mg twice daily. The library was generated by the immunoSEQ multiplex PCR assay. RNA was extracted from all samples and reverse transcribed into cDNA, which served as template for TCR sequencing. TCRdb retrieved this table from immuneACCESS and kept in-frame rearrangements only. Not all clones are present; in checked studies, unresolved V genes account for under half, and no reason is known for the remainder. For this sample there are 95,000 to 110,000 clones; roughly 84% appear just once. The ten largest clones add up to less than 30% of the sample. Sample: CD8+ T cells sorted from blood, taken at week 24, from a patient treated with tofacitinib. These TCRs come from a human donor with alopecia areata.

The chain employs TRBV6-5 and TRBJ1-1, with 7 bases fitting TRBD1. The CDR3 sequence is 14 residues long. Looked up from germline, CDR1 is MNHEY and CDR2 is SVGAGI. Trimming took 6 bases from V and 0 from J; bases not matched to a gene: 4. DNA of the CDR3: TGTGCCAGCAGGCCCGACAGGGTGAACACTGAAGCTTTCTTT. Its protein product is CASRPDRVNTEAFF.

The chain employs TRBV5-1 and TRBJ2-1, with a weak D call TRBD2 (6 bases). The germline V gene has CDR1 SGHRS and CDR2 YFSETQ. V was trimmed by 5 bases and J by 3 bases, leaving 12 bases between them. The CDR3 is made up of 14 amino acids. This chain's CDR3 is CASSRAAGYNEQFF. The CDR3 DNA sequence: TGCGCCAGCAGTCGGGCAGCGGGCTACAATGAGCAGTTCTTC.

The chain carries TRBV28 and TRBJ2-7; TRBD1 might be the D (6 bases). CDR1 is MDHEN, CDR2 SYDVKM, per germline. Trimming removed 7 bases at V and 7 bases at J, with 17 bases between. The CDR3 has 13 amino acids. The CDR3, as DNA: TGTGCCAGCAAAACCGGGGACAACTCTGAGCAGTACTTC. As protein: CASKTGDNSEQYF. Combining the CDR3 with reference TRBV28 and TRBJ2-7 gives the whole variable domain DVKVTQSSRYLVKRTGEKVFLECVQDMDHENMFWYRQDPGLGLRLIYFSYDVKMKEKGDIPEGYSVSREKKERFSLILESASTNQTSMYLCASKTGDNSEQYFGPGTRLTVT.

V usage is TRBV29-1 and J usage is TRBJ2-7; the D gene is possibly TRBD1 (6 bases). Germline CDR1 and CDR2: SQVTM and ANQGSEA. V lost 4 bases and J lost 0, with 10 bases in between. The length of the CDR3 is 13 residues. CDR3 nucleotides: TGCAGCGTTGGACAGGAGAGCTCCTACGAGCAGTACTTC. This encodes CSVGQESSYEQYF.

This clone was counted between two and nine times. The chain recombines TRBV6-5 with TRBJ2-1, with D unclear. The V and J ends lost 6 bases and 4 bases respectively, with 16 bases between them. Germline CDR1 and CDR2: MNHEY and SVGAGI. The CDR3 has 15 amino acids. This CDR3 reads CASRHRTYTYNEQFF. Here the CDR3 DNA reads TGTGCCAGCAGACATCGGACGTATACTTACAATGAGCAGTTCTTC.

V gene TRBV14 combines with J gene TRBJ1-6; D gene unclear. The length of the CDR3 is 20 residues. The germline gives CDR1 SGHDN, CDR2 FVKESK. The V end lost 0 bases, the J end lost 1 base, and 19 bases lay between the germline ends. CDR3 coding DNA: TGTGCCAGCAGCCAAGATACGAACTCACGACGAAGGTCCTATAATTCACCCCTCCACTTT. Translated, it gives CASSQDTNSRRRSYNSPLHF.

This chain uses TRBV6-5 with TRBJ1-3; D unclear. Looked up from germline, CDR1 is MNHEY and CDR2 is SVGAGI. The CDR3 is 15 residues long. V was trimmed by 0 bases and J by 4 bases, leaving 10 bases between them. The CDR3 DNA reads TGTGCCAGCAGTTACTCGTTGGGGAGAGGAAACACCATATATTTT. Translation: CASSYSLGRGNTIYF.

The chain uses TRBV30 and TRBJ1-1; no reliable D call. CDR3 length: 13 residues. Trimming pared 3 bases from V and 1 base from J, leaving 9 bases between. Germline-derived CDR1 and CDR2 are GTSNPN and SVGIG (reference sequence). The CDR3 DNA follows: TGTGCCTGGAGGGAGGATTGGAACACTGAAGCTTTCTTT. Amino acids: CAWREDWNTEAFF. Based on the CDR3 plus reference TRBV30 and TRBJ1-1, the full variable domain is SQTIHQWPATLVQPVGSPLSLECTVEGTSNPNLYWYRQAAGRGLQLLFYSVGIGQISSEVPQNLSASRPQDRQFILSSKKLLLSDSGFYLCAWREDWNTEAFFGQGTRLTVV.

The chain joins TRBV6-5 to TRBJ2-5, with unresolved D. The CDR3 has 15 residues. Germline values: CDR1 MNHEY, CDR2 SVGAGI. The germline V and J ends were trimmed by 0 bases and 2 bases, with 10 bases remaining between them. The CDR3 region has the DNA TGTGCCAGCAGTTACTCGTTGGCAGAACAAGAGACCCAGTACTTC. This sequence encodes CASSYSLAEQETQYF.

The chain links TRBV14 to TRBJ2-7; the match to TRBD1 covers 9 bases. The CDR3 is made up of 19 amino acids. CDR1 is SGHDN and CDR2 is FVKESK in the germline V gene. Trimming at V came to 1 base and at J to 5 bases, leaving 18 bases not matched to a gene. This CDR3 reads CASSQVTRDGTGHGDEQYF. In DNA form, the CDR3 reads TGTGCCAGCAGCCAAGTAACTCGGGACGGGACAGGGCACGGGGACGAGCAGTACTTC.

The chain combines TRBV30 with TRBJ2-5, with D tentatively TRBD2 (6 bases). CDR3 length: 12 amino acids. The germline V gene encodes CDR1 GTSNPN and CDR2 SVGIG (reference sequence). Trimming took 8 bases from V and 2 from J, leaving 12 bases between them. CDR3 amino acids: CAVWGVQETQYF. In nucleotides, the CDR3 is TGTGCCGTCTGGGGGGTTCAAGAGACCCAGTACTTC.

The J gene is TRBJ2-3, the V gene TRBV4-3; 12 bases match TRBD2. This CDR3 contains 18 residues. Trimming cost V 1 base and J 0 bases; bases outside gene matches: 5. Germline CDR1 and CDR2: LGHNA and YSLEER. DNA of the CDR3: TGCGCCAGCAGCCAAGCCCCTAGCGGGGGGGATAGCACAGATACGCAGTATTTT. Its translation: CASSQAPSGGDSTDTQYF.

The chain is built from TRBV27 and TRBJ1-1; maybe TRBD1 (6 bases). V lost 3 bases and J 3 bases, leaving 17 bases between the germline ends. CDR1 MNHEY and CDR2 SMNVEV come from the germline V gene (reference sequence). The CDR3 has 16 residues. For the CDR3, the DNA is TGTGCCAGCAGTTTGAAAGGACAGTCGGGTCACACTGAAGCTTTCTTT. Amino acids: CASSLKGQSGHTEAFF.

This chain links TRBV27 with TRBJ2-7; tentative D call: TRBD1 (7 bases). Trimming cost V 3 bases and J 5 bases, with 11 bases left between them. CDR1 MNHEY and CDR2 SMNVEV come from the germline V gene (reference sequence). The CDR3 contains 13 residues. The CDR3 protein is CASSFAGGNEQYF. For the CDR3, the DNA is TGTGCCAGCAGTTTTGCAGGGGGGAACGAGCAGTACTTC.

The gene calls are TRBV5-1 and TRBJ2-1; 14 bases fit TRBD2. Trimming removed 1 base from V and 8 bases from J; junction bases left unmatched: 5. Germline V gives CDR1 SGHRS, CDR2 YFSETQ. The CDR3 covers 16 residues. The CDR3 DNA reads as TGCGCCAGCAGCTTGTTAGGGACTAGCGGGGGCTATGAGCAGTTCTTC. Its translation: CASSLLGTSGGYEQFF.

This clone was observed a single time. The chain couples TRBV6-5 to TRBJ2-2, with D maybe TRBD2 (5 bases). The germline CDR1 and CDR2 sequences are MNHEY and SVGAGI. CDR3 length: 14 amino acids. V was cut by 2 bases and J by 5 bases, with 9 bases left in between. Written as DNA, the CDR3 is TGTGCCAGCAGTTACGGGTTAGCGACCGGGGAGCTGTTTTTT. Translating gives CASSYGLATGELFF.

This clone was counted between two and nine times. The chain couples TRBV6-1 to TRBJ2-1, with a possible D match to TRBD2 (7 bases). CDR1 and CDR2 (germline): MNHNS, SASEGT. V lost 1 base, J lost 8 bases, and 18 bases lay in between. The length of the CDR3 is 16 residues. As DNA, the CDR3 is TGTGCCAGCAGTGAAGATCGCGGGGGCGGGGGCGATGAGCAGTTCTTC. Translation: CASSEDRGGGGDEQFF.

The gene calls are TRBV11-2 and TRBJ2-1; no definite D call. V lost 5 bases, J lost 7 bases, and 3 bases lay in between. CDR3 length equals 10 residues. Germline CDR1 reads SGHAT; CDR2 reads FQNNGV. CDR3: CASSMNEQFF. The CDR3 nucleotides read TGTGCCAGCAGCATGAATGAGCAGTTCTTC.

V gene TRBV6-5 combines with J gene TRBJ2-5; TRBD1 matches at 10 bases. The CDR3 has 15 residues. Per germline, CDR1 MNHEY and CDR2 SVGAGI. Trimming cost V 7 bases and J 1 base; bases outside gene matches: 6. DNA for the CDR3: TGTGCCAGCATCCGGACAGGGGGAGCCCAAGAGACCCAGTACTTC. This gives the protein CASIRTGGAQETQYF.

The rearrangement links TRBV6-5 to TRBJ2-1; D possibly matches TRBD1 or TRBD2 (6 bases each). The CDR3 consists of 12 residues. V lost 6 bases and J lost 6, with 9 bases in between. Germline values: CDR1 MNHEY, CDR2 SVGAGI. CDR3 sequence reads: CASSRGGNEQFF. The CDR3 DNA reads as TGTGCCAGCAGCAGGGGAGGCAATGAGCAGTTCTTC.

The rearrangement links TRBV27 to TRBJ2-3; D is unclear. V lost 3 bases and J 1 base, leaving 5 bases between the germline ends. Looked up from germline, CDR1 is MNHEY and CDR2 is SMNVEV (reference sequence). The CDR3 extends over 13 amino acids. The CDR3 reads CASSLVGTDTQYF. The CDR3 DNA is TGTGCCAGCAGTTTGGTGGGCACAGATACGCAGTATTTT.

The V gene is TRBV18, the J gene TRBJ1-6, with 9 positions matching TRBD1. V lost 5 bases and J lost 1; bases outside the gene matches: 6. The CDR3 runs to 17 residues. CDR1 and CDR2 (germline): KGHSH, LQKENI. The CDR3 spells CASSEQDRGSYNSPLHF. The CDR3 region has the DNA TGTGCCAGCTCAGAACAGGACAGGGGTTCCTATAATTCACCCCTCCACTTT.

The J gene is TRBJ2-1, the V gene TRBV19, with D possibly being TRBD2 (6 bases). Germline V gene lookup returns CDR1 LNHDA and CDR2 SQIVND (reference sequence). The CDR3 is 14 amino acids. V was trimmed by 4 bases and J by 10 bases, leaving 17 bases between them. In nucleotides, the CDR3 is TGTGCCAGTAGTACCGGACTAATAACCAGGGAGCAGTTCTTC. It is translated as CASSTGLITREQFF.

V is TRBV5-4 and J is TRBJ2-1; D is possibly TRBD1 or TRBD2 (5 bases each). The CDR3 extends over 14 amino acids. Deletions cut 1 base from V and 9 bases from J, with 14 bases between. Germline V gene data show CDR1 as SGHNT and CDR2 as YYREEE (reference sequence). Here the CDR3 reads CASSLRVLGGEQFF. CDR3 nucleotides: TGTGCCAGCAGCTTGAGGGTTCTTGGGGGTGAGCAGTTCTTC.

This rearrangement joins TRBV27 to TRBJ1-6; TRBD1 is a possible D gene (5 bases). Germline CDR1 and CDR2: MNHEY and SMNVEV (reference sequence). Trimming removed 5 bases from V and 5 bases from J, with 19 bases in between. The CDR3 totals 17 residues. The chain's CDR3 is CASSPLGPGVDNSPLHF. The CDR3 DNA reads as TGTGCCAGCAGTCCCCTGGGACCTGGGGTGGATAATTCACCCCTCCACTTT.

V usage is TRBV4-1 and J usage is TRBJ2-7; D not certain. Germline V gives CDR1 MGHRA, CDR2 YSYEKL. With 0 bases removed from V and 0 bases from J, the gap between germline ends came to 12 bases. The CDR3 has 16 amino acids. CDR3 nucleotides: TGCGCCAGCAGCCAAGATCACGCCCAAATCTCCTACGAGCAGTACTTC. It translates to CASSQDHAQISYEQYF.

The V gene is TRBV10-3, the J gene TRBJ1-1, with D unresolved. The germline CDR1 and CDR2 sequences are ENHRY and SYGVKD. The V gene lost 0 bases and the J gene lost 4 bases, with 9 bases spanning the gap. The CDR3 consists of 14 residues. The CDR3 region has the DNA TGTGCCATCAGTGAGTCGGGCCGGGGCACTGAAGCTTTCTTT. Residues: CAISESGRGTEAFF.

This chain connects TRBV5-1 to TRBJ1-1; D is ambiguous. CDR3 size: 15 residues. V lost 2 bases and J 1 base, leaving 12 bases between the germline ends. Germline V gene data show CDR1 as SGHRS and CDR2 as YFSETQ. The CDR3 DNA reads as TGCGCCAGCAGCTTCTCAGGACTGGGGAACACTGAAGCTTTCTTT. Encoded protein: CASSFSGLGNTEAFF.